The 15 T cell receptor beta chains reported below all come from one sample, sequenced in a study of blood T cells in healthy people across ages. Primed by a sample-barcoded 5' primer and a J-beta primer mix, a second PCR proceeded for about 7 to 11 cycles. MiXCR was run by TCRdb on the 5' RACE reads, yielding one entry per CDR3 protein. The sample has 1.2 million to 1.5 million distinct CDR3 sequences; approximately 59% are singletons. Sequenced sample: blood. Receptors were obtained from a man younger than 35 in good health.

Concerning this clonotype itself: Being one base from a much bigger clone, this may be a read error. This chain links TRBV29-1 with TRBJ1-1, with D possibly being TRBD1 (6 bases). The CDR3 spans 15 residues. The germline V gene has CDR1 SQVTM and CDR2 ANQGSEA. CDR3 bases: TGCAGCGTTGAAATCGGGCCCCCTTGGGACACTAAAGCTTTCTTT. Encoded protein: CSVEIGPPWDTKAFF.

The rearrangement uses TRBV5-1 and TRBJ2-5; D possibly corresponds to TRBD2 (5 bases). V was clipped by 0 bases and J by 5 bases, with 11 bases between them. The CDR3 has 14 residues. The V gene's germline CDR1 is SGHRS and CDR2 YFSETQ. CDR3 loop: CASSLAVGVETQYF. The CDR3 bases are TGCGCCAGCAGCTTGGCGGTGGGAGTGGAGACCCAGTACTTC.

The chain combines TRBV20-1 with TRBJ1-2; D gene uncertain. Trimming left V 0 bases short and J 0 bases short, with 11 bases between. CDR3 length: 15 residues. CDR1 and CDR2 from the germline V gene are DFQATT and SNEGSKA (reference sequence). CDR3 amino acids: CSARDPGGPNYGYTF. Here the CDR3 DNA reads TGCAGTGCTAGAGATCCCGGCGGTCCTAACTATGGCTACACCTTC.

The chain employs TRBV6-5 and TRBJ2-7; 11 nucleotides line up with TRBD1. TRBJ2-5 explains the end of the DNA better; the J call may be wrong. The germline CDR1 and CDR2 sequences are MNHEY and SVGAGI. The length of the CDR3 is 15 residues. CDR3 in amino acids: CASSPGQGALETQYF. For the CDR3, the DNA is TGTGCCAGCAGCCCCGGACAGGGGGCGTTGGAGACCCAGTACTTC.

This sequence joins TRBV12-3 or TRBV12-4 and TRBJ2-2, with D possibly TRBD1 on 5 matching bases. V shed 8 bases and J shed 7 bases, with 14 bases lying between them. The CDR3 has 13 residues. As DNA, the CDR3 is TGTGCCAGCGTCAAAGGGGTGGTCGGGGAGCTGTTTTTT. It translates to CASVKGVVGELFF.

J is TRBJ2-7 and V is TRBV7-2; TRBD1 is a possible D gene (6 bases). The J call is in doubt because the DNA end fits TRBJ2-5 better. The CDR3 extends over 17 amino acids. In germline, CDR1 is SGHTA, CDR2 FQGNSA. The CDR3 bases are TGTGCCAGCAGCCACCTTGCCCTGTCGGGGACACAAGAGACCCAGTACTTC. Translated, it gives CASSHLALSGTQETQYF.

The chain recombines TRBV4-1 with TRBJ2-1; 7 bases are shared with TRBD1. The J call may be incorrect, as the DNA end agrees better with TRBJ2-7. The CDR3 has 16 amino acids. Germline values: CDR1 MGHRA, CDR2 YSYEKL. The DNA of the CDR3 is TGCGCCAGCAGCCCAGAAGGAACAGGGGCCTACAATGAGCAGTACTTC. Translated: CASSPEGTGAYNEQYF.

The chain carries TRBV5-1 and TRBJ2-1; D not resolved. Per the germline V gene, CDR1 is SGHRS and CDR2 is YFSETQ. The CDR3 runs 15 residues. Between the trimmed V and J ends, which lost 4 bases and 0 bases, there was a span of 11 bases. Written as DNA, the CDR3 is TGCGCCAGCAGCCTCCACCAGAGCTCCTACAATGAGCAGTTCTTC. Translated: CASSLHQSSYNEQFF.

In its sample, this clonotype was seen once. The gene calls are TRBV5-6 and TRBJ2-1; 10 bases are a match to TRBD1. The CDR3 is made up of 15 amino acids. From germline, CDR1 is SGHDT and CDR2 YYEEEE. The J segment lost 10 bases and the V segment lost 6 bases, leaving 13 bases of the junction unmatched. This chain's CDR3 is CASTTPGQGTPEQFF. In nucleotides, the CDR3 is TGTGCCAGCACCACACCGGGACAGGGGACACCCGAGCAGTTCTTC.

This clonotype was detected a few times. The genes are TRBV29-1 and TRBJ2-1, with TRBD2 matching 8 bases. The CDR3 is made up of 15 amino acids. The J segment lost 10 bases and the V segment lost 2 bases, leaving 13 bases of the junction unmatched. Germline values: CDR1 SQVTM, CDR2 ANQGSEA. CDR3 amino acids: CSVEMGGRLIGEQFF. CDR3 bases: TGCAGCGTTGAAATGGGCGGGAGGTTAATAGGAGAGCAGTTCTTC.

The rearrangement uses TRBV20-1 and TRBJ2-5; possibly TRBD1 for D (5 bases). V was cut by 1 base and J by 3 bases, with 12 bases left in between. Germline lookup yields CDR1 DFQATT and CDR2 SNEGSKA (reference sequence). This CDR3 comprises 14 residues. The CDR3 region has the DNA TGCAGTGCTAGAGTGCAGGGTGGGGAAGAGACCCAGTACTTC. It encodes CSARVQGGEETQYF.

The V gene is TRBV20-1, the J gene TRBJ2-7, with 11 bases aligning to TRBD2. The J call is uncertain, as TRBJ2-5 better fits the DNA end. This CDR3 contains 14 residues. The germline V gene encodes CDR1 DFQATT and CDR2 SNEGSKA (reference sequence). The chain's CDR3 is CSARLAGGWETQYF. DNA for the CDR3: TGCAGTGCTAGACTAGCGGGAGGCTGGGAGACCCAGTACTTC.

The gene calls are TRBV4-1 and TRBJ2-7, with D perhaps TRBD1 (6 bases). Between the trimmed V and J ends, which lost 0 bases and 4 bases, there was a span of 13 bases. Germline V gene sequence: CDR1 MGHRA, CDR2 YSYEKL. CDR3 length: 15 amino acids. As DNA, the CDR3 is TGCGCCAGCAGCCAAGATCTTACAGGGTTGTACGAGCAGTACTTC. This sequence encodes CASSQDLTGLYEQYF.

CDR3 loop: CASSEATDYNEQFF. The DNA for the CDR3 is TGCGCCAGCAGCGAAGCGACAGACTACAATGAGCAGTTCTTC. This rearrangement joins TRBV4-1 to TRBJ2-1, with D possibly matching TRBD1 (5 bases). CDR3 length equals 14 residues. The germline CDR1 and CDR2 sequences are MGHRA and YSYEKL. The germline V and J ends were trimmed by 5 bases and 3 bases, with 11 bases remaining between them.

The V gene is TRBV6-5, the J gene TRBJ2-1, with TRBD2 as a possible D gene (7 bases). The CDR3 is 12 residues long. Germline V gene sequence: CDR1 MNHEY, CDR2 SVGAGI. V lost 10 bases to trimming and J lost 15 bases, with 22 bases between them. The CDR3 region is CATQDTGGRGFF. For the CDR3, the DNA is TGTGCCACCCAAGATACGGGGGGCCGGGGGTTCTTC.